This TCR beta chain was observed in a study of blood T cell repertoires in COVID-19 (dated by TCRdb to between 2020 and 2021). Notes on the research overall: Samples covering the acute and convalescent phases of COVID-19 were provided by collaborators in the United States, Italy and Spain. The prospective study material was composed of cDNA or gDNA derived from T cells, B-cell-depleted T cells, or PBMCs. Deeply sampled blood TCRbeta repertoires from subjects exposed to, actively infected with, or recovered from COVID-19 were included in the dataset. The repertoires were released in a freely available public database intended as a resource for research on the immune response to SARS-CoV-2. The sample metadata nearly always contained a de-identified subject ID, COVID-19 status, age in years and sex. The samples were drawn from two sources: the first 160 participants of the ongoing ImmuneRACE study, and about 1,300 subjects contributed by 6 global collaborators. Where available, HLA class I and class II types were taken from metadata supplied by the sample provider and were not determined by assay-based typing.

V is cut back by 3 bases and J by 2 bases, with 5 bases in the junction unmatched. From its cysteine to its phenylalanine, the CDR3 spans 16 amino acids. CDR3 DNA only is kept here, 48 bases in frame from base 1. CDR1 SGHRS and CDR2 YFSETQ are derived from the germline V gene. A note on this clone: Its antigen target is currently unknown. One base away there is no much larger clone; base qualities are not given.

One collaborating source in Seattle enrolled patients during active infection and followed them longitudinally through the course of disease. Collaborating institutions collected whole blood in K2EDTA tubes following their own protocols. For TCRbeta analysis, collaborators shipped samples as frozen whole blood, isolated PBMCs, or DNA extracted from either of those sample types. Study-wide conclusions, independent of this receptor: Clinical and demographic metadata were provided uncurated, with the amount varying by source and participant.

TCRbeta CDR3 regions were amplified from genomic DNA by means of the immunoSEQ Assay, a bias-controlled multiplex PCR. For the original study's pipeline: The number of nucleated cells in each sample was estimated by amplification of reference gene primers within the assay. To quantify the absolute abundance of each unique TCRbeta CDR3 rearrangement, sequence reads were collapsed and filtered. For each sample, productive Simpson clonality was calculated as the square root of Simpson's diversity index over productive rearrangements. TCRdb's version of the immuneACCESS table is confined to in-frame rearrangements and falls short of the full clone set. An unresolved V gene accounts for under half of the shortfall where checked; the remainder is of unknown origin. V, J and clone size are taken as reported in that table, and D and trimming were inferred from the DNA itself. The sample table contains approximately 100,000 clones; only one count was recorded for about 82% of them. 6.2% of the sample is in the top ten clones.

Sequencing was performed on peripheral blood. This TCR derives from a man of 80 years or more with COVID-19, enrolled during active disease. Recombination linked TRBV5-1 to TRBJ2-1; 10 central nucleotides agree with TRBD2. Here the CDR3 is given as CASSSITSGTYNEQFF. The sequence in DNA is TGCGCCAGCAGCTCAATCACTAGCGGGACCTACAATGAGCAGTTCTTC. The full variable domain, with segments outside the CDR3 supplied by the reference TRBV5-1 and TRBJ2-1 proteins, appears as KAGVTQTPRYLIKTRGQQVTLSCSPISGHRSVSWYQQTPGQGLQFLFEYFSETQRNKGNFPGRFSGRQFSNSRSEMNVSTLELGDSALYLCASSSITSGTYNEQFFGPGTRLTVL.